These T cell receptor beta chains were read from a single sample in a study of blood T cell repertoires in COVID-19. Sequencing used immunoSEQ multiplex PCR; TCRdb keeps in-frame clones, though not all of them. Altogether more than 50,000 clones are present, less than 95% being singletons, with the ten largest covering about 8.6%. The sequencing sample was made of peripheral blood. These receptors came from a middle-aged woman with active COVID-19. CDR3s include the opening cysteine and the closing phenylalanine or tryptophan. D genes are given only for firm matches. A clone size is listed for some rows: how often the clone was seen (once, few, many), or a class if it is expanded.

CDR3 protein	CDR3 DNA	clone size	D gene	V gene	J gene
CASSVQGGDIQYF	TGTGCCAGTAGTGTACAGGGAGGGGACATTCAGTACTTC	NA	NA	TRBV19	TRBJ2-4
CASTRGPNTGELFF	TGTGCCAGTACAAGGGGGCCGAACACCGGGGAGCTGTTTTTT	NA	TRBD1	TRBV19	TRBJ2-2
CASSADSSYEQYF	TGTGCCAGTAGTGCGGACAGCTCCTACGAGCAGTACTTC	NA	NA	TRBV19	TRBJ2-7
CAWSSRADYGYTF	TGTGCCTGGAGTTCCAGGGCAGACTATGGCTACACCTTC	few	NA	TRBV30	TRBJ1-2
CAWSGSDSGGRRQFF	TGTGCCTGGAGTGGATCGGATAGCGGGGGGCGACGGCAGTTCTTC	NA	TRBD2	TRBV30	TRBJ2-1
CASSLRGHDTQYF	TGTGCCAGCAGCTTAAGAGGGCACGATACGCAGTATTTT	NA	NA	TRBV11-3	TRBJ2-3
CASSFLSQPQHF	TGTGCCAGCAGCTTCCTATCGCAGCCCCAGCATTTT	NA	NA	TRBV5-8	TRBJ1-5
CASSQDWRTGTGNTIYF	TGTGCCAGCAGCCAAGATTGGAGGACTGGGACTGGAAACACCATATATTTT	NA	NA	TRBV4-2	TRBJ1-3
CASSRTGITYEQYF	TGTGCCAGCAGCCGGACAGGGATTACCTACGAGCAGTACTTC	NA	TRBD1	TRBV7-9	TRBJ2-7
CASSPGTTGGQDYTF	TGTGCCAGCTCACCAGGGACAACAGGGGGCCAGGACTACACCTTC	NA	TRBD1	TRBV18	TRBJ1-2
CASSAREETQYF	TGTGCCAGCAGTGCCAGGGAAGAGACCCAGTACTTC	once	NA	TRBV6-4	TRBJ2-5
CASSSQGDEQYF	TGTGCCAGCAGCTCGCAGGGGGACGAGCAGTACTTC	NA	TRBD1	TRBV11-3	TRBJ2-7
CASSDGSRLAETQYF	TGTGCCAGCAGTGATGGGTCGAGACTAGCGGAGACCCAGTACTTC	NA	TRBD2	TRBV2	TRBJ2-5
CASSRTTGGETEAFF	TGCGCCAGCAGCCGGACTACGGGGGGCGAAACTGAAGCTTTCTTT	NA	NA	TRBV4-3	TRBJ1-1
CAWSGSGLYQLQFF	TGTGCCTGGAGTGGTTCAGGGCTTTATCAATTACAATTCTTC	once	NA	TRBV30	TRBJ2-1
CASSDPDRGLSYNEQFF	TGCGCCAGCAGTGACCCGGACAGGGGACTTTCCTACAATGAGCAGTTCTTC	NA	TRBD1	TRBV10-1	TRBJ2-1